Listed below are T cell receptor beta chains from one sample, sequenced in a study of T cell repertoires in cytomegalovirus infection. TCRdb redid the calling of the reads with MiXCR, one entry per CDR3 protein. The sample has hundreds of thousands of distinct CDR3 sequences, approximately 32% seen once. Which antigens these TCRs recognize remains unknown. The input for sequencing was cultured CD8+ T cells from PBMCs, taken from culture after CMV antigen stimulation. These receptors were obtained from a human donor in good health (CMV status not recorded). Some clones in this sample may be carry-over from other donors' samples. CDR3s include the opening cysteine and the closing phenylalanine or tryptophan. D genes are given only for firm matches. Expanded clones get a size class; other rows say once, few or many, or leave the size out.

size: once
J: TRBJ1-1
D: TRBD1
V: TRBV12-3/TRBV12-4
DNA: TGTGTCAGCAGCACAGGGGGCCGGGGGAAGACTGAAGCTTTCTTT
CDR3: CVSSTGGRGKTEAFF

size: many
J: TRBJ2-3
D: NA
V: TRBV12-3/TRBV12-4
DNA: TGTGCCAGCAGTTTACTGGCTAGCACAGATACGCAGTATTTT
CDR3: CASSLLASTDTQYF

size: few
J: TRBJ1-4
D: NA
V: TRBV11-2
DNA: TGTGCCAGCAGCGATAAAAAACTGTTTTTT
CDR3: CASSDKKLFF

size: few
J: TRBJ1-1
D: NA
V: TRBV10-3
DNA: TGTGCCATGATGCCAGACGGGGGCGGAGGGGCTTTCTTT
CDR3: CAMMPDGGGGAFF

size: NA
J: TRBJ1-1
D: NA
V: TRBV11-1
DNA: TGTGCCAGCAGCTTACTCCCCCGGGGCGCGAACACTGAAGCTTTCTTT
CDR3: CASSLLPRGANTEAFF

size: few
J: TRBJ1-3
D: NA
V: TRBV6-5
DNA: TGTGCCACCTCCGGGGGTAGCTCTGGAAACACCATATATTTT
CDR3: CATSGGSSGNTIYF

size: NA
J: TRBJ2-1
D: NA
V: TRBV28
DNA: TGTGCCAGCAGTTTTCCGGCAGGTGGGGGGAGCTCCTACAATGAGCAGTTCTTC
CDR3: CASSFPAGGGSSYNEQFF

size: few
J: TRBJ2-1
D: NA
V: TRBV6-2/TRBV6-3
DNA: TGTGCCAGCAGTTACGTAGCAGAGCAGTTCTTC
CDR3: CASSYVAEQFF

size: NA
J: TRBJ2-7
D: TRBD1
V: TRBV15
DNA: TGTGCCACCAGCAGAGGGTTCGACAGGGTGGACTACGAGCAGTACTTC
CDR3: CATSRGFDRVDYEQYF

size: NA
J: TRBJ2-5
D: TRBD2
V: TRBV10-3
DNA: TGTGCCATCAGTGAGTCGGAACTAGCGGGGGAAGAGACCCAGTACTTC
CDR3: CAISESELAGEETQYF

size: NA
J: TRBJ1-4
D: TRBD1
V: TRBV6-5
DNA: TGTGCCAGCAGTTACCAGGGACAGGAGAATGAAAAACTGTTTTTT
CDR3: CASSYQGQENEKLFF

size: NA
J: TRBJ2-5
D: TRBD1
V: TRBV7-9
DNA: TGTGCCAGCAGCCCGATGGACAGGGAAGAGACCCAGTACTTC
CDR3: CASSPMDREETQYF

size: few
J: TRBJ1-3
D: NA
V: TRBV7-9
DNA: TGTGCCAGCAGCCTCTCGTGGGGCGATGGATCGACAGGCCAGCGAAACACCATATATTTT
CDR3: CASSLSWGDGSTGQRNTIYF

size: few
J: TRBJ2-7
D: NA
V: TRBV7-9
DNA: TGTGCCAGCAGCTTAGGCGGACTTGGGGACGAGCAGTACTTC
CDR3: CASSLGGLGDEQYF

size: NA
J: TRBJ2-7
D: TRBD1
V: TRBV7-9
DNA: TGTGCCAGCAGCTTAAAGGGGGCGAGCTCCTACGAGCAGTACTTC
CDR3: CASSLKGASSYEQYF

size: many
J: TRBJ1-3
D: NA
V: TRBV7-6
DNA: TGTGCCAGCATCCTTCCTGGAAACACCATATATTTT
CDR3: CASILPGNTIYF

size: NA
J: TRBJ1-1
D: NA
V: TRBV6-5
DNA: TGTGCCAGCAGTTACATAGGGGCGGAAACTGAAGCTTTCTTT
CDR3: CASSYIGAETEAFF

size: few
J: TRBJ1-2
D: NA
V: TRBV19
DNA: TGTGCCAGTAGCACGACGGACCCTTGGCCAGTCAAGGGCTACTATGGCTACACCTTC
CDR3: CASSTTDPWPVKGYYGYTF

size: NA
J: TRBJ1-6
D: NA
V: TRBV7-8
DNA: TGTGCCAGCAGCCGAAAGACAAGCTCCGCGTCACCCCTCCACTTT
CDR3: CASSRKTSSASPLHF

size: few
J: TRBJ2-2
D: TRBD2
V: TRBV9
DNA: TGTGCCAGCAGCGTAGTTCCGGGACTAGCGGCCGGGGAGCTGTTTTTT
CDR3: CASSVVPGLAAGELFF

size: few
J: TRBJ2-7
D: TRBD2
V: TRBV20-1
DNA: TGCAGTGCTACCAGGACTAGCGGAACCTACGAGCAGTACTTC
CDR3: CSATRTSGTYEQYF

size: few
J: TRBJ1-1
D: TRBD1
V: TRBV6-6
DNA: TGTGCCAGCAGTAATCCGACAGGGGGTCTAGCTTTCTTT
CDR3: CASSNPTGGLAFF

size: many
J: TRBJ2-1
D: NA
V: TRBV6-5
DNA: TGTGCCAGCAGTTACTCTGCGGGTTCTCGATCCAATGAGCAGTTCTTC
CDR3: CASSYSAGSRSNEQFF

size: NA
J: TRBJ1-1
D: TRBD1
V: TRBV2
DNA: TGTGCCAGTCAACAGGGGGACACTGAAGCTTTCTTT
CDR3: CASQQGDTEAFF

size: NA
J: TRBJ1-2
D: NA
V: TRBV15
DNA: TGTGCCACCTCTCGTCTCATCGAGAATGGCTACACCTTC
CDR3: CATSRLIENGYTF

size: once
J: TRBJ1-2
D: NA
V: TRBV27
DNA: TGTGCCAACAGCCCGGGACTATCTAACTATGGCTACACCTTC
CDR3: CANSPGLSNYGYTF